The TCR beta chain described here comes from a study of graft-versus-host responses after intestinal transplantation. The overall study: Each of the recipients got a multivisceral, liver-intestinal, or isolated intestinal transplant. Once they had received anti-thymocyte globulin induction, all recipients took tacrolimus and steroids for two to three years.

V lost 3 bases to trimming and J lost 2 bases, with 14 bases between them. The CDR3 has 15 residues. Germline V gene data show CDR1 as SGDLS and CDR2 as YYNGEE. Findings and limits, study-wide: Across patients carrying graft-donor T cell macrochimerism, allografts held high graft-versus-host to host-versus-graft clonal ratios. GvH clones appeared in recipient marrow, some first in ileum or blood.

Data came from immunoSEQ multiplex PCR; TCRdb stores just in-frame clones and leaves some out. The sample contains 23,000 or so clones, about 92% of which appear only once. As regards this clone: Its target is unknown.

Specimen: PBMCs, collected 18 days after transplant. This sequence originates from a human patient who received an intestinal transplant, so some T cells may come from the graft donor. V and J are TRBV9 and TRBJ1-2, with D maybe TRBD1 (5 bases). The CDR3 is CASSARDGPNYGYTF. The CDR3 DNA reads TGTGCCAGCAGCGCTCGGGACGGACCAAACTATGGCTACACCTTC.